This entry lists 32 T cell receptor beta chains sequenced from one sample in a study of breast tumors, draining lymph nodes, adjacent tissues. TCRdb ran MiXCR on the multiplex PCR reads and lists one entry per CDR3 protein. The table shows about 15,000 distinct CDR3 sequences, with around 50% occurring only once. Sequencing input: tumor-adjacent breast tissue. The receptors were sampled from a female donor with breast cancer. Some clones in this sample may be carry-over from other donors' samples.

The rearrangement joins TRBV15 to TRBJ2-7, with 8 bases matching TRBD2. The junction had 4 bases not matched to a gene; V was cut back by 1 base and J by 2 bases. Germline CDR1 LNHNV, CDR2 YYDKDF (reference sequence). The CDR3 covers 15 residues. CDR3 coding DNA: TGTGCCACCAGCAGAGGGGCGGGGGGACCCTACGAGCAGTACTTC. The encoded protein is CATSRGAGGPYEQYF.

This clonotype was recorded many times. Its ends do not fully match the called genes, so a read error is possible. J is TRBJ2-1 and V is TRBV20-1, with TRBD2 identical over 10 bases. The CDR3 sequence is 15 residues long. CDR1 is DFQATT and CDR2 is SNEGSKA in the germline V gene (reference sequence). The CDR3 loop is CSARGLAGASDVQSF. The CDR3 coding sequence is TGCAGTGCTAGAGGTCTAGCGGGAGCTTCCGATGTGCAGTCCTTC.

This clonotype came up many times. The chain recombines TRBV7-2 with TRBJ2-1; D tentatively fits TRBD1 or TRBD2 (5 bases each). The V end was cut by 4 bases, the J end by 6 bases, with 10 bases between. Germline CDR1 and CDR2: SGHTA and FQGNSA. The CDR3 is made up of 13 amino acids. As DNA, the CDR3 is TGTGCCAGCAGCTGGGTTGGGGGCAATGAGCAGTTCTTC. Translated: CASSWVGGNEQFF.

The sample holds many counts of this clonotype. The chain is built from TRBV7-9 and TRBJ2-3; no definite D call. Germline V gene data show CDR1 as SEHNR and CDR2 as FQNEAQ (reference sequence). Trimming shortened V by 1 base and J by 4 bases, and 9 bases separated the two germline ends. This CDR3 contains 14 residues. The CDR3 bases are TGTGCCAGCAGCTTAGGAGGTGGATCAGATACGCAGTATTTT. It codes for CASSLGGGSDTQYF.

This clonotype ranks as large. The chain links TRBV7-9 to TRBJ1-2; a weak D match, TRBD1 (5 bases). This CDR3 has 16 amino acids. V gave up 4 bases and J gave up 4 bases, with 19 bases separating them. Germline V gene data show CDR1 as SEHNR and CDR2 as FQNEAQ (reference sequence). The CDR3 region has the DNA TGTGCCAGCAGCTCTCCAGAAACCCGACAGTCCTATGGCTACACCTTC. Translating gives CASSSPETRQSYGYTF.

In this sample, this clonotype turned up many times. One end of the junction does not line up with germline, which may come from a read error. The chain is built from TRBV20-1 and TRBJ2-7, with 8 bases that match TRBD2. The CDR3 loop spans 14 amino acids. The germline CDR1 and CDR2 sequences are DFQATT and SNEGSKA (reference sequence). The CDR3 protein is CSARDQRESSEQYF. DNA for the CDR3: TGCAGTGCTAGAGATCAGCGGGAGTCCTCCGAGCAGTACTTC.

At least ten counts were recorded for this clonotype. The chain uses TRBV7-9 and TRBJ2-6, with unresolved D. The CDR3 sequence is 13 residues long. Trimming stripped 7 bases from V and 4 bases from J, with 8 bases between. CDR1 and CDR2 from the germline V gene are SEHNR and FQNEAQ (reference sequence). CDR3 sequence: CASKSQGANVLTF. The CDR3 bases are TGTGCCAGCAAGAGCCAGGGGGCCAACGTCCTGACTTTC.

The sample holds many counts of this clonotype. The V and J genes are TRBV11-2 and TRBJ2-2, with D possibly being TRBD2 (5 bases). From germline, CDR1 is SGHAT and CDR2 FQNNGV. This CDR3 spans 13 amino acids. Trimming removed 0 bases from V and 7 bases from J, with 6 bases in between. The CDR3 bases are TGTGCCAGCAGCTTAGAGGGAGTCGGGGAGCTGTTTTTT. This sequence encodes CASSLEGVGELFF.

This clonotype is termed medium-sized. The gene calls are TRBV7-2 and TRBJ2-7, with D possibly matching TRBD1 (6 bases). CDR3 length: 15 residues. Per germline, CDR1 SGHTA and CDR2 FQGNSA. Trimming left V 0 bases short and J 2 bases short, with 11 bases between. The CDR3: CASSLAPGTTYEQYF. CDR3 bases: TGTGCCAGCAGCTTAGCCCCCGGGACAACCTACGAGCAGTACTTC.

The rearrangement links TRBV2 to TRBJ1-1; no definite D call. CDR3 length: 14 amino acids. CDR1 is SNHLY and CDR2 is FYNNEI in the germline V gene. Deletions cut 6 bases from V and 0 bases from J, with 11 bases between. The CDR3: CASRLREMNTEAFF. As DNA, the CDR3 is TGTGCCAGCAGGCTTCGAGAGATGAACACTGAAGCTTTCTTT.

The V and J genes are TRBV4-1 and TRBJ2-7; perhaps TRBD1 as D (6 bases). CDR1 is MGHRA and CDR2 is YSYEKL in the germline V gene. V lost 6 bases, J lost 6 bases, and 15 bases lay in between. The CDR3 runs 13 residues. CDR3 in amino acids: CASRQGARREQYF. The CDR3 nucleotides are TGCGCCAGCAGACAGGGTGCTAGGCGCGAGCAGTACTTC.

This clonotype was counted ten times or more. A much larger clone differs from this one at a single base, so this may be a read error. V is TRBV20-1 and J is TRBJ1-3; the D is unclear. The germline gives CDR1 DFQATT, CDR2 SNEGSKA (reference sequence). This CDR3 is 14 amino acids long. The CDR3 region is CSASPGVYGTTIYF. In DNA, the CDR3 is TGCAGTGCTAGCCCGGGAGTGTACGGAACCACCATATATTTT.

Sample share makes this clonotype medium-sized. The chain is built from TRBV6-6 and TRBJ1-6; D unclear. The length of the CDR3 is 14 residues. The V end lost 5 bases, the J end lost 9 bases, and 14 bases lay between the germline ends. CDR1 and CDR2 (germline): MNHNY, SVGAGI (reference sequence). CDR3 DNA sequence: TGTGCCAGCAGTGGTCAGGCCAATATTTCACCCCTCCACTTT. Encoded protein: CASSGQANISPLHF.

The chain carries TRBV5-1 and TRBJ2-3; TRBD2 might be the D (5 bases). There are 17 residues in the CDR3. Germline CDR1 reads SGHRS; CDR2 reads YFSETQ. The V and J ends lost 0 bases and 1 base respectively, with 15 bases between them. The CDR3 DNA reads as TGCGCCAGCAGCTTGGATAGGACTGCGAGGGGCACAGATACGCAGTATTTT. Translation: CASSLDRTARGTDTQYF. Variable domain in full (rest from reference TRBV5-1 and TRBJ2-3): KAGVTQTPRYLIKTRGQQVTLSCSPISGHRSVSWYQQTPGQGLQFLFEYFSETQRNKGNFPGRFSGRQFSNSRSEMNVSTLELGDSALYLCASSLDRTARGTDTQYFGPGTRLTVL.

This clonotype came up once. V gene TRBV15 combines with J gene TRBJ1-4; D is unresolved. Germline V gene sequence: CDR1 LNHNV, CDR2 YYDKDF (reference sequence). The length of the CDR3 is 15 residues. V was cut by 0 bases and J by 0 bases, with 5 bases left in between. CDR3 nucleotide sequence: TGTGCCACCAGCAGAGAGAGAACAACTAATGAAAAACTGTTTTTT. This codes for CATSRERTTNEKLFF.

This clonotype showed up many times. The genes are TRBV6-1 and TRBJ2-1, with D unresolved. Germline V lookup: CDR1 MNHNS, CDR2 SASEGT. The CDR3 extends over 13 amino acids. The V and J ends lost 4 bases and 5 bases respectively, with 9 bases between them. The CDR3 is CASSVKGDNEQFF. As DNA, the CDR3 is TGTGCCAGCAGTGTAAAGGGCGACAATGAGCAGTTCTTC.

J is TRBJ2-1 and V is TRBV7-9, with D perhaps matching TRBD2 (6 bases). Germline CDR1 and CDR2: SEHNR and FQNEAQ (reference sequence). Trimming removed 1 base from V and 2 bases from J, with 15 bases in between. The CDR3 spans 17 residues. The CDR3 nucleotides read TGTGCCAGCAGCTTAGGGTTCGGCGGGACGGCCTACAATGAGCAGTTCTTC. This translates into CASSLGFGGTAYNEQFF.

The rearrangement uses TRBV7-8 and TRBJ1-4; 9 positions agree with TRBD1. Germline V gene data show CDR1 as SGHVS and CDR2 as FQNEAQ. Germline trimming cut 5 bases from V and 14 bases from J; bases unmatched to any gene: 12. The CDR3 contains 14 residues. The CDR3 protein is CASSPLAGQGKLFF. The CDR3 DNA sequence: TGTGCCAGCAGCCCCCTAGCGGGACAGGGAAAGCTGTTTTTT. The full variable domain, with the rest looked up from reference TRBV7-8 and TRBJ1-4, is GAGVSQSPRYKVAKRGQDVALRCDPISGHVSLFWYQQALGQGPEFLTYFQNEAQLDKSGLPSDRFFAERPEGSVSTLKIQRTQQEDSAVYLCASSPLAGQGKLFFGSGTQLSVL.

A word on this clonotype: One end of the junction varies from germline; a read error may be responsible. This rearrangement joins TRBV20-1 to TRBJ2-1; tentative D call: TRBD2 (6 bases). Germline CDR1 DFQATT, CDR2 SNEGSKA (reference sequence). The CDR3 runs 16 residues. In DNA, the CDR3 is TGCAGTGCCAGAGTCCTGAAACGGGACTCCTACAACGAGCAGTTCTTC. It yields the protein CSARVLKRDSYNEQFF.

The V gene is TRBV5-1, the J gene TRBJ2-7, with TRBD1 identical over 11 bases. The CDR3 has 14 residues. The germline gives CDR1 SGHRS, CDR2 YFSETQ. Germline trimming cut 4 bases from V and 3 bases from J; bases unmatched to any gene: 3. The CDR3 here is CASSLGQGVYEQYF. DNA of the CDR3: TGCGCCAGCAGCCTGGGACAGGGGGTCTACGAGCAGTACTTC.

The chain employs TRBV9 and TRBJ2-1, with D unclear. V was cut by 4 bases and J by 9 bases, with 11 bases left in between. CDR3 size: 12 residues. Looked up from germline, CDR1 is SGDLS and CDR2 is YYNGEE. The CDR3 region has the DNA TGTGCCAGCAGCCCTCCGGACGCTGAGCAGTTCTTC. Translation: CASSPPDAEQFF.

Only one count was recorded for this clonotype. The chain links TRBV20-1 to TRBJ1-5; TRBD1 agrees at 8 bases. This CDR3 has 13 residues. Germline trimming cut 3 bases from V and 6 bases from J; bases unmatched to any gene: 4. CDR1 and CDR2 from the germline V gene are DFQATT and SNEGSKA (reference sequence). CDR3 protein: CSASDRGSQPQHF. The CDR3 DNA is TGCAGTGCTAGCGACAGGGGAAGTCAGCCCCAGCATTTT.

This clonotype was recorded many times. The J gene is TRBJ2-2, the V gene TRBV28; tentative D call: TRBD2 (5 bases). CDR3 length: 13 residues. V lost 3 bases and J lost 5, with 7 bases in between. The germline gives CDR1 MDHEN, CDR2 SYDVKM. The CDR3 DNA is TGTGCCAGCAGTTTCGGCGGGACCGGGGAGCTGTTTTTT. The encoded protein is CASSFGGTGELFF. Combining the CDR3 with reference TRBV28 and TRBJ2-2 gives the whole variable domain DVKVTQSSRYLVKRTGEKVFLECVQDMDHENMFWYRQDPGLGLRLIYFSYDVKMKEKGDIPEGYSVSREKKERFSLILESASTNQTSMYLCASSFGGTGELFFGEGSRLTVL.

V gene TRBV7-2 combines with J gene TRBJ1-3; 7 bases align to TRBD1. V was pared by 1 base and J by 0 bases, with 3 bases of the junction left unmatched. Germline V gives CDR1 SGHTA, CDR2 FQGNSA. This CDR3 spans 16 amino acids. CDR3 loop: CASSLVGGGSGNTIYF. The CDR3, as DNA: TGTGCCAGCAGCTTAGTAGGGGGCGGCTCTGGAAACACCATATATTTT.

V is TRBV4-3 and J is TRBJ1-1; tentatively, D is TRBD1 (6 bases). The CDR3 is made up of 15 amino acids. Germline CDR1 is LGHNA and CDR2 is YSLEER. V lost 8 bases, J lost 2 bases, and 18 bases lay in between. The CDR3, as DNA: TGCGCCAGCGGCAAGGGGGGGCTAGGAAACACTGAAGCTTTCTTT. It translates to CASGKGGLGNTEAFF.

The CDR3 spells CSANREDFEKLFF. In DNA, the CDR3 is TGCAGTGCTAACAGGGAGGATTTTGAAAAACTGTTTTTT. The chain is built from TRBV20-1 and TRBJ1-4, with a possible D match to TRBD1 (6 bases). CDR1 DFQATT and CDR2 SNEGSKA come from the germline V gene (reference sequence). V lost 4 bases and J lost 7, with 13 bases in between. The CDR3 is 13 amino acids.

The rearrangement uses TRBV5-5 and TRBJ2-1; weak D call: TRBD1 (5 bases). The CDR3 totals 16 residues. V gave up 2 bases and J gave up 0 bases, with 12 bases separating them. Germline CDR1 and CDR2: SGHKS and YYEKEE (reference sequence). The CDR3 DNA reads as TGTGCCAGCAGCTTCCTCACAGGTGACTCCTACAATGAGCAGTTCTTC. This codes for CASSFLTGDSYNEQFF.

The chain recombines TRBV20-1 with TRBJ2-1; TRBD2 matches at 9 bases. Trimming took 6 bases from V and 7 from J; bases not matched to a gene: 7. The CDR3 runs 13 residues. Germline V CDR1 and CDR2: DFQATT, SNEGSKA (reference sequence). CDR3 DNA: TGCAGTGCAGTAGCGGGAGCAATTAATGAGCAGTTCTTC. Translated: CSAVAGAINEQFF.

V gene TRBV9 combines with J gene TRBJ2-5, with 9 bases fitting TRBD2. The V segment lost 1 base and the J segment 9 bases; nucleotides outside the gene matches: 10. The CDR3 totals 15 residues. The germline gives CDR1 SGDLS, CDR2 YYNGEE. CDR3 bases: TGTGCCAGCAGCGTAATGCCTGGCGGGAGGGAAGCCCAGTACTTC. Amino acid sequence: CASSVMPGGREAQYF.

The chain joins TRBV20-1 to TRBJ2-3; 11 bases are shared with TRBD2. The germline V gene encodes CDR1 DFQATT and CDR2 SNEGSKA (reference sequence). The V segment lost 1 base and the J segment 3 bases; nucleotides outside the gene matches: 6. The CDR3 contains 16 residues. This CDR3 is CSARASLAGATDTQYF. The CDR3 region has the DNA TGCAGTGCTAGAGCATCACTAGCGGGAGCAACAGATACGCAGTATTTT.

This chain links TRBV5-1 with TRBJ2-3; no clear D. CDR1 is SGHRS and CDR2 is YFSETQ in the germline V gene. The CDR3 contains 15 residues. Trimming pared 4 bases from V and 2 bases from J, leaving 14 bases between. CDR3 protein: CASSLQSWPTDTQYF. In DNA, the CDR3 is TGCGCCAGCAGCCTGCAGAGCTGGCCCACAGATACGCAGTATTTT.

The chain uses TRBV20-1 and TRBJ2-7; 9 nucleotides match TRBD2. The CDR3 runs to 15 residues. Germline values: CDR1 DFQATT, CDR2 SNEGSKA (reference sequence). Trimming at V came to 2 bases and at J to 0 bases, leaving 5 bases not matched to a gene. The CDR3 bases are TGCAGTGCTAGAAGGCGGACTAGCGACTCCTACGAGCAGTACTTC. Translating it yields CSARRRTSDSYEQYF.